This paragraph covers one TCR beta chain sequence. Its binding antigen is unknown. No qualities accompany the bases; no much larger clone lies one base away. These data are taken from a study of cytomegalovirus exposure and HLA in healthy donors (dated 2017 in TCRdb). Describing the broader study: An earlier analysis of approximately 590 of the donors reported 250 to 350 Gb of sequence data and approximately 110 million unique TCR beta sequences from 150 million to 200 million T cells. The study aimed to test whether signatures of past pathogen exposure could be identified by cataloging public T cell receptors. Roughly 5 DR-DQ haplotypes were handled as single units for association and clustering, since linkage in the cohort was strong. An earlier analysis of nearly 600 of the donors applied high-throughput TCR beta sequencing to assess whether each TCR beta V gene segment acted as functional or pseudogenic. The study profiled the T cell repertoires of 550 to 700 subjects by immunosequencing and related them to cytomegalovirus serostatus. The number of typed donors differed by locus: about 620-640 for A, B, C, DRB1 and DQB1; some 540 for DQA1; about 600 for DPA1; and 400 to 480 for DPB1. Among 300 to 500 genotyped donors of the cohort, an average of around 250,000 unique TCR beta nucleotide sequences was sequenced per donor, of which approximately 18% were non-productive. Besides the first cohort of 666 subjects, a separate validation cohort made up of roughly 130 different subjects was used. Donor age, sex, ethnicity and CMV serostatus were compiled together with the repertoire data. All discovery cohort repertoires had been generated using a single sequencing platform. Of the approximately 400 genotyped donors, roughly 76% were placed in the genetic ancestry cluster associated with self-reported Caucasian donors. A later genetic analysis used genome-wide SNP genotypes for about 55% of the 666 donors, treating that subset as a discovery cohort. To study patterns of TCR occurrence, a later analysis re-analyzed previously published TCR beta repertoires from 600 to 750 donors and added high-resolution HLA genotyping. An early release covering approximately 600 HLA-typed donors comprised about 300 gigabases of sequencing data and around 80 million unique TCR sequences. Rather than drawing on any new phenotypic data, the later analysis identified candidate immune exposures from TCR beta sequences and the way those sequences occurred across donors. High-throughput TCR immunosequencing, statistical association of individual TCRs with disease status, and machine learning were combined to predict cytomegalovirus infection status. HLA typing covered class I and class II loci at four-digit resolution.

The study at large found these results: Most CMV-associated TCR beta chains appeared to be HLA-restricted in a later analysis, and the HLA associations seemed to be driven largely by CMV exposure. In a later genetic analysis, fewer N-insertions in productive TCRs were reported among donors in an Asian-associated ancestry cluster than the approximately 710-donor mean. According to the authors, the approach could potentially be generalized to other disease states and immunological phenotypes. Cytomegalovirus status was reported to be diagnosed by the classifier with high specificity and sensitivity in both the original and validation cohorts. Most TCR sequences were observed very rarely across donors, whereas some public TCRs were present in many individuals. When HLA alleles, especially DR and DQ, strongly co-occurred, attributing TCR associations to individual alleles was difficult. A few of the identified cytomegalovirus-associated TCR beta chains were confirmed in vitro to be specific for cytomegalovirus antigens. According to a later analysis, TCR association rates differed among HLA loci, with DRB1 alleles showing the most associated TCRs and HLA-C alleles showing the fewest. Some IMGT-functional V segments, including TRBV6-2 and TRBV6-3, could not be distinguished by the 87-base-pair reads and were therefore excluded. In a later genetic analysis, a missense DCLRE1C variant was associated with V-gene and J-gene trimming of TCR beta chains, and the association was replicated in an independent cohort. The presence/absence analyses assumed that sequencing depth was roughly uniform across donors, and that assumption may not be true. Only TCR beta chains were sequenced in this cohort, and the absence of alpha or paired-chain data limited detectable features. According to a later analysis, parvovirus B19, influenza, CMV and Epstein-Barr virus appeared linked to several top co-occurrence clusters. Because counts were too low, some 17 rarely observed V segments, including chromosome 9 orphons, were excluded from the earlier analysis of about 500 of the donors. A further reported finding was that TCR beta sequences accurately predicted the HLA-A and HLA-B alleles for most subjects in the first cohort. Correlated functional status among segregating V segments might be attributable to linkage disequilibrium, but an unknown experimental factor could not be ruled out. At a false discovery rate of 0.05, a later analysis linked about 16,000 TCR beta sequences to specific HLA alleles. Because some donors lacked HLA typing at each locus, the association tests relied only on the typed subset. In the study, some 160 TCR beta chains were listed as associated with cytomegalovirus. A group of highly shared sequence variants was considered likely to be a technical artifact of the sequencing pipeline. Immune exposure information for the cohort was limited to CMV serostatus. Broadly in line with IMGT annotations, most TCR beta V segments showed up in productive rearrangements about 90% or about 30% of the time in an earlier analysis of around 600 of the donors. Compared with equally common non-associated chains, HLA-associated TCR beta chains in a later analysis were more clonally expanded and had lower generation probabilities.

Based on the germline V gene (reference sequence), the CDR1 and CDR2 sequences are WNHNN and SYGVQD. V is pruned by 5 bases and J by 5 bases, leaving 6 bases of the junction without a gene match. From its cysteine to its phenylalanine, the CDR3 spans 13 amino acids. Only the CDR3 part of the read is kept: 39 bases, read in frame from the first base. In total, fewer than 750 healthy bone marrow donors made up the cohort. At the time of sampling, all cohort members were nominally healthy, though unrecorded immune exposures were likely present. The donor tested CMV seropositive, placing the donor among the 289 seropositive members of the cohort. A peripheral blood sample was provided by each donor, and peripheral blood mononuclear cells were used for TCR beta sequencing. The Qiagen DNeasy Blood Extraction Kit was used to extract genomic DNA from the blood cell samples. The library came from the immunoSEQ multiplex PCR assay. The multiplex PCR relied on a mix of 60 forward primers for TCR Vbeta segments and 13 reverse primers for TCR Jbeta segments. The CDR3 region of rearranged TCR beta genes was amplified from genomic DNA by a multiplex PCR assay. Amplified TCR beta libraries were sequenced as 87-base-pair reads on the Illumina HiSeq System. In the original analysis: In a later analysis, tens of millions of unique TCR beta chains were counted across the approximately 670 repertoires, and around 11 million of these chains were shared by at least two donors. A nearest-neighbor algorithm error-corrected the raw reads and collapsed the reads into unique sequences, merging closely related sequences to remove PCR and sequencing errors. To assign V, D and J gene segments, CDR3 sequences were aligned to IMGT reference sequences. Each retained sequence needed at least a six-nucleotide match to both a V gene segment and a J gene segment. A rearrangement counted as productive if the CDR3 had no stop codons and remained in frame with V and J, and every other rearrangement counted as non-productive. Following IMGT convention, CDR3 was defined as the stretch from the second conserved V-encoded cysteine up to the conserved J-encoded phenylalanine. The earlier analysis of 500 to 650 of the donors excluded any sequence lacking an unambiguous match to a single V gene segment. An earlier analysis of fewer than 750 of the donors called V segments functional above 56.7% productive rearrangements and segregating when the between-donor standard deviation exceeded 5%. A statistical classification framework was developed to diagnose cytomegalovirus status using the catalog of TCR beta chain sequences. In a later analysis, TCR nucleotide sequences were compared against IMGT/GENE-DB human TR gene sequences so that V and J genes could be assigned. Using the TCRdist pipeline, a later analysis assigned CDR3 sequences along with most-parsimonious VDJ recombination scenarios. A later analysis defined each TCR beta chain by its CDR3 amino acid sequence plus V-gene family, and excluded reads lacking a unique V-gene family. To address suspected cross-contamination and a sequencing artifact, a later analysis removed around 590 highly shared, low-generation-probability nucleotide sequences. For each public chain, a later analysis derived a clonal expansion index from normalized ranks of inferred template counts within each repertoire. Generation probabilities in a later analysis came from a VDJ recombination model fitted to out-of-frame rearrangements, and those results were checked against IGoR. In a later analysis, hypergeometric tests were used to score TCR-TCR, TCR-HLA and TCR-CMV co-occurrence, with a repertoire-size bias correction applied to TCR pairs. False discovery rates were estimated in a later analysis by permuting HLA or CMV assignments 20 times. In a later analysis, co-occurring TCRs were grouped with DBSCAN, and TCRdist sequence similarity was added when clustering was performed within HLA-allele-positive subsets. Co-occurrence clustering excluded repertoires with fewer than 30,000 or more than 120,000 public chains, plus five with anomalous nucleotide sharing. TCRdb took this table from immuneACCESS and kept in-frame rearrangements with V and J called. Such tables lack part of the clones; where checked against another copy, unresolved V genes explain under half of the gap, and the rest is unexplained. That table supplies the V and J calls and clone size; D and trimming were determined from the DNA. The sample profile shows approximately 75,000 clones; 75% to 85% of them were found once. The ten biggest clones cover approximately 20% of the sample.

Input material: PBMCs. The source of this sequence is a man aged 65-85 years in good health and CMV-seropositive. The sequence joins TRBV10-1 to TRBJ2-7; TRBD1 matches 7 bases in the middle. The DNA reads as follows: TGCGCCAGCAGTCCGGGACAGACCGACGAGCAGTACTTC. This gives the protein CASSPGQTDEQYF.